One T cell receptor (beta chain) is described in this entry. This sample is drawn from a study of blood T cell repertoires in COVID-19. About the research overall: Samples came from the United States, Italy and Spain, spanning acute and convalescent COVID-19. From T cells, B-cell-depleted T cells, or PBMCs came the material, which was cDNA or gDNA.

V was shortened by 1 base and J by 6 bases, with 17 bases between the two germline ends. The CDR3 is made up of 16 amino acids. Germline values: CDR1 MGHRA, CDR2 YSYEKL. Assignment of participants to cohorts was predicated upon participant-reported clinical history. Sequencing was performed with immunoSEQ multiplex PCR; in TCRdb, only in-frame clones are kept and a portion is missing. The sample has about 180,000 clones; 85% to 90% are singletons. The gene calls are TRBV4-1 and TRBJ2-3; possible D gene TRBD2, 6 bases. This clonotype was sampled from a middle-aged woman with acute COVID-19. The sequenced material came from PBMCs or T cells enriched from blood (not recorded which). CDR3 amino acids: CASSQARGGVADTQYF. CDR3 coding DNA: TGCGCCAGCAGCCAAGCGCGGGGCGGGGTCGCGGATACGCAGTATTTT.